The source of this TCR beta chain is a study of blood T cell repertoires in COVID-19. Study at large: Samples of COVID-19 (acute and convalescent) were obtained from the United States, Italy and Spain. The cDNA or gDNA used as material had been derived from T cells, B-cell-depleted T cells, or PBMCs.

Per the study methods: Cell counts per sample came from amplifying reference gene primers. The method was immunoSEQ multiplex PCR; TCRdb's version includes in-frame clones alone and lacks a portion of them. D and trimming come from the DNA, and the V and J calls and clone size come from that table. The sample carries about 220,000 clones, around four fifths recorded once. Sequences were obtained from peripheral blood. The receptor was isolated from a young man with active or convalescent COVID-19.

Here the CDR3 reads CASSQVALLVRGDTDTQYF. The CDR3 nucleotides read TGTGCCAGCAGCCAAGTGGCCCTCCTAGTGCGGGGTGACACAGATACGCAGTATTTT. The chain carries TRBV4-2 and TRBJ2-3; D may be TRBD2 (6 bases). The CDR3 has 19 amino acids. The V end was cut by 1 base, the J end by 2 bases, with 22 bases between. Per the germline V gene, CDR1 is LGHNA and CDR2 is YNFKEQ.